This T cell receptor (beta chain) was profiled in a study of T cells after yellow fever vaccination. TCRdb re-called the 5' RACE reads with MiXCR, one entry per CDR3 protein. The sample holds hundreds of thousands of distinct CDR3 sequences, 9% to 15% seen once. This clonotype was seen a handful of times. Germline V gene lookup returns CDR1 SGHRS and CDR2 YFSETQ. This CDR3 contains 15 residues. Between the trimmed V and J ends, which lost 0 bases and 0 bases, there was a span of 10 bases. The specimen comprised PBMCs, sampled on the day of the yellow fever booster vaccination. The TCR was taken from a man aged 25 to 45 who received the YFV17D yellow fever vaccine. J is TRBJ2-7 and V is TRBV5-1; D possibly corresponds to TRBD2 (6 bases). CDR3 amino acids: CASSLEGGHSYEQYF. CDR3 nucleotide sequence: TGCGCCAGCAGCTTGGAGGGAGGCCACTCCTACGAGCAGTACTTC.